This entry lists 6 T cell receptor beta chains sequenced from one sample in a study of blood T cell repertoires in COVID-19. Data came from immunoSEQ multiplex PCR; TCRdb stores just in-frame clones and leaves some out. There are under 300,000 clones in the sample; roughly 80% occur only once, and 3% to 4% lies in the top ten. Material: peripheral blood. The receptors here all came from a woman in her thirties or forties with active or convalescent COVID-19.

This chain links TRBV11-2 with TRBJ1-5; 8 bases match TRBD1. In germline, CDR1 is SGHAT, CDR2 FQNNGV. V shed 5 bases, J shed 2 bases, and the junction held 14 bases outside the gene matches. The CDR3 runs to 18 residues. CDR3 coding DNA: TGTGCCAGCAGCCCCGACGGCGGGACAGGTGAGGGCAATCAGCCCCAGCATTTT. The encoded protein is CASSPDGGTGEGNQPQHF.

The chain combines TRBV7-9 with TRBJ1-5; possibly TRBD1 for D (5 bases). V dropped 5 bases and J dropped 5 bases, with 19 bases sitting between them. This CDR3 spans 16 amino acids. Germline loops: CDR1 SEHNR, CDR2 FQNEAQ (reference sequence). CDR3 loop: CASSQAGGGRHQPQHF. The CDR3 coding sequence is TGTGCCAGCAGCCAGGCGGGGGGAGGCCGACATCAGCCCCAGCATTTT.

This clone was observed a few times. The CDR3 coding sequence is TGTGCCAGCAGTGAGGGACAGGATAGCTCCTATAATTCACCCCTCCACTTT. Translated, it gives CASSEGQDSSYNSPLHF. The chain joins TRBV6-1 to TRBJ1-6; 8 nucleotides line up with TRBD1. J lost 0 bases, V lost 3 bases, and 4 bases had no gene match. Germline lookup yields CDR1 MNHNS and CDR2 SASEGT. The CDR3 has 17 residues.

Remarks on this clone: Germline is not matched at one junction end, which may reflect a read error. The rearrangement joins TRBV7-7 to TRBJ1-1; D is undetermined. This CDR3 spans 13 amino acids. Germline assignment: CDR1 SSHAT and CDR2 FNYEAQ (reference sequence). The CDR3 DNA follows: TGTGCTAGCAGCTTAGGGCCCGCGGCAGAAGCTTTCTTT. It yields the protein CASSLGPAAEAFF.

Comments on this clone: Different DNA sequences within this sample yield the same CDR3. The CDR3 loop reads CASSRTSGSYNEQFF. DNA for the CDR3: TGCGCCAGCAGCCGGACTAGCGGCTCCTACAATGAGCAGTTCTTC. The rearrangement links TRBV5-1 to TRBJ2-1, with 10 positions matching TRBD2. Trimming took 4 bases from V and 0 from J; bases not matched to a gene: 1. This CDR3 contains 15 residues. Germline V gene sequence: CDR1 SGHRS, CDR2 YFSETQ.

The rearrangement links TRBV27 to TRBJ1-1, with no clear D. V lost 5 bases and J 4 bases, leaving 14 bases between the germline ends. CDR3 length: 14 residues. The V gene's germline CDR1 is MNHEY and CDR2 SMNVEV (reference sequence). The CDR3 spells CASSLQQTTTEAFF. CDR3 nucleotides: TGTGCCAGCAGTCTGCAACAGACCACCACTGAAGCTTTCTTT.